Below are 31 T cell receptor beta chains sequenced from a single sample in a study of blood T cell repertoires in COVID-19. Using immunoSEQ multiplex PCR, the repertoire was profiled, and TCRdb retains in-frame clones only, with some absent. Among 90,000 or so clones listed, roughly 89% were seen once. Sequencing was carried out using peripheral blood. The receptors come from a man in his fifties or sixties with COVID-19, enrolled during active disease.

The CDR3 reads CASKREMNTEAFF. In DNA, the CDR3 is TGCGCCAGCAAACGGGAGATGAACACTGAAGCTTTCTTT. The rearrangement links TRBV5-1 to TRBJ1-1; D is ambiguous. V was pared by 6 bases and J by 0 bases, with 9 bases between. CDR1 is SGHRS, CDR2 YFSETQ, per germline. The CDR3 loop spans 13 amino acids.

This chain uses TRBV30 with TRBJ1-2; TRBD1 might be the D (6 bases). The CDR3 length is 13 residues. Trimming removed 2 bases at V and 8 bases at J, with 15 bases between. Germline CDR1 and CDR2: GTSNPN and SVGIG (reference sequence). In DNA form, the CDR3 reads TGTGCCTGGAGTCCCATCCCGACAGGAGGCTACACCTTC. It encodes CAWSPIPTGGYTF.

This chain joins TRBV7-9 and TRBJ1-2; D remains unclear. The germline CDR1 and CDR2 sequences are SEHNR and FQNEAQ (reference sequence). V was trimmed by 3 bases and J by 5 bases, leaving 13 bases between them. The CDR3 covers 14 residues. DNA of the CDR3: TGTGCCAGCAGCTTCCCAGTAGAACTATATGGCTACACCTTC. It is translated as CASSFPVELYGYTF.

This clone has just a few counts. The V and J genes are TRBV15 and TRBJ2-3; 10 bases match TRBD2. The germline gives CDR1 LNHNV, CDR2 YYDKDF (reference sequence). The J segment lost 7 bases and the V segment lost 0 bases, leaving 7 bases of the junction unmatched. The CDR3 has 16 amino acids. CDR3 DNA: TGTGCCACCAGCAGAGAGGCGGTTAGCGGGGGGAATACGCAGTATTTT. Encoded protein: CATSREAVSGGNTQYF.

The chain uses TRBV30 and TRBJ2-5, with a possible D match to TRBD1 (5 bases). The CDR3 sequence is 12 residues long. V lost 0 bases and J lost 7, with 9 bases in between. CDR1 and CDR2 (germline): GTSNPN, SVGIG (reference sequence). CDR3 nucleotides: TGTGCCTGGAGTGTCTCCCAGGGGACCCAGTACTTC. It yields the protein CAWSVSQGTQYF.

This chain joins TRBV10-1 and TRBJ1-2; no reliable D call. V was pared by 0 bases and J by 7 bases, with 15 bases between. Germline V gene sequence: CDR1 WNHNN, CDR2 SYGVQD (reference sequence). The CDR3 covers 15 residues. CDR3 sequence (DNA): TGCGCCAGCAGTGAGTCGAAAGGCGGGGTTGGTGGCTACACCTTC. Translating it yields CASSESKGGVGGYTF.

CDR3 coding DNA: TGCGCCAGCAGCTTGGGGGGCCAGCAGTACGAGCAGTACTTC. It specifies CASSLGGQQYEQYF. The rearrangement joins TRBV5-1 to TRBJ2-7; tentatively, D is TRBD1 (5 bases). Trimming pared 0 bases from V and 4 bases from J, leaving 11 bases between. This CDR3 has 14 residues. Germline CDR1 reads SGHRS; CDR2 reads YFSETQ.

The chain carries TRBV10-3 and TRBJ2-3, with a possible D match to TRBD2 (5 bases). The germline V gene encodes CDR1 ENHRY and CDR2 SYGVKD. With 1 base removed from V and 0 bases from J, the gap between germline ends came to 8 bases. The CDR3 is made up of 15 amino acids. The CDR3 nucleotides are TGTGCCATCAGTGAGTTGGTAGCGAGCACAGATACGCAGTATTTT. Protein sequence: CAISELVASTDTQYF.

The chain couples TRBV4-1 to TRBJ2-1, with D perhaps matching TRBD2 (6 bases). Trimming removed 0 bases at V and 4 bases at J, with 7 bases between. There are 14 residues in the CDR3. The germline V gene has CDR1 MGHRA and CDR2 YSYEKL. CDR3 loop: CASSQDGRYNEQFF. Written as DNA, the CDR3 is TGCGCCAGCAGCCAAGATGGGAGGTACAATGAGCAGTTCTTC.

A single count supports this clone. The V and J genes are TRBV6-1 and TRBJ1-5, with no clear D. CDR1 MNHNS and CDR2 SASEGT come from the germline V gene. V was pared by 3 bases and J by 7 bases, with 7 bases between. The CDR3 length is 12 residues. The DNA of the CDR3 is TGTGCCAGCAGTGAGAGCGACCAGCCCCAGCATTTT. This codes for CASSESDQPQHF.

The chain carries TRBV14 and TRBJ2-3; 9 bases are shared with TRBD2. Germline assignment: CDR1 SGHDN and CDR2 FVKESK. V lost 4 bases, J lost 0 bases, and 11 bases stayed unmatched. The CDR3 length is 18 residues. The CDR3: CASSRGLATTTSTDTQYF. The CDR3 nucleotides read TGTGCCAGCAGCCGTGGACTAGCGACTACCACTAGCACAGATACGCAGTATTTT. Drawing the rest from reference TRBV14 and TRBJ2-3, the complete variable domain is EAGVTQFPSHSVIEKGQTVTLRCDPISGHDNLYWYRRVMGKEIKFLLHFVKESKQDESGMPNNRFLAERTGGTYSTLKVQPAELEDSGVYFCASSRGLATTTSTDTQYFGPGTRLTVL.

The chain uses TRBV19 and TRBJ2-7; a possible D gene is TRBD2 (6 bases). Germline assignment: CDR1 LNHDA and CDR2 SQIVND (reference sequence). The length of the CDR3 is 13 residues. Deletions cut 5 bases from V and 7 bases from J, with 15 bases between. Written as DNA, the CDR3 is TGTGCCAGTAGTCTCCTGAGGGAGGAAGAGCAGTACTTC. Protein product: CASSLLREEEQYF.

This chain joins TRBV6-4 and TRBJ1-2, with TRBD1 matching over 12 bases. The CDR3 covers 15 residues. The germline gives CDR1 MRHNA, CDR2 SNTAGT. V lost 6 bases to trimming and J lost 5 bases; unmatched junction nucleotides: 7. CDR3 amino acids: CASRRGTGGMYGYTF. CDR3 coding DNA: TGTGCCAGCAGGAGGGGGACAGGGGGCATGTATGGCTACACCTTC.

J is TRBJ1-4 and V is TRBV18; maybe TRBD1 (5 bases). Trimming removed 2 bases at V and 7 bases at J, with 17 bases between. CDR1 is KGHSH, CDR2 LQKENI, per germline. The CDR3 is made up of 16 amino acids. CDR3 sequence reads: CASSPISAGRGEKLFF. DNA for the CDR3: TGTGCCAGCTCACCAATCTCGGCAGGGAGGGGTGAAAAACTGTTTTTT.

The chain recombines TRBV19 with TRBJ2-3; TRBD1 matches 7 bases. Germline V gives CDR1 LNHDA, CDR2 SQIVND (reference sequence). V trimming: 8 bases; J trimming: 5 bases; junction bases outside the gene matches: 13. The CDR3 has 15 amino acids. CDR3 nucleotide sequence: TGTGCCAGTTCATTGGGACAGACCTCAGGAGATACGCAGTATTTT. Its protein is CASSLGQTSGDTQYF.

The V gene is TRBV19, the J gene TRBJ1-4; 10 bases match TRBD1. Germline V lookup: CDR1 LNHDA, CDR2 SQIVND (reference sequence). The CDR3 length is 15 residues. V shed 5 bases and J 7 bases; nucleotides not matched to a gene: 7. CDR3 residues: CASSQGQGRGEKLFF. The DNA for the CDR3 is TGTGCCAGTAGTCAGGGACAGGGGCGAGGTGAAAAACTGTTTTTT. Supplemented by reference TRBV19 and TRBJ1-4, the full variable domain reads DGGITQSPKYLFRKEGQNVTLSCEQNLNHDAMYWYRQDPGQGLRLIYYSQIVNDFQKGDIAEGYSVSREKKESFPLTVTSAQKNPTAFYLCASSQGQGRGEKLFFGSGTQLSVL.

The genes are TRBV27 and TRBJ1-2; 10 bases align to TRBD1. Germline CDR1 is MNHEY and CDR2 is SMNVEV (reference sequence). The CDR3 is 14 residues long. V lost 6 bases and J lost 2; bases outside the gene matches: 3. CDR3 region: CASRGQGVNYGYTF. The CDR3, as DNA: TGTGCCAGCAGAGGACAGGGGGTAAACTATGGCTACACCTTC.

Only a few counts were recorded for this clone. This rearrangement joins TRBV5-4 to TRBJ2-1, with a weak D call TRBD2 (5 bases). V lost 4 bases and J 0 bases, leaving 11 bases between the germline ends. This CDR3 has 15 residues. CDR1 and CDR2 from the germline V gene are SGHNT and YYREEE (reference sequence). The DNA of the CDR3 is TGTGCCAGCAGCCCTCGCGGGCCCTCCTACAATGAGCAGTTCTTC. Translating gives CASSPRGPSYNEQFF.

This chain joins TRBV13 and TRBJ1-6, with 9 bases lining up with TRBD1. J was trimmed by 2 bases and V by 4 bases; bases with no gene match: 3. This CDR3 contains 16 residues. Looked up from germline, CDR1 is PRHDT and CDR2 is FYEKMQ (reference sequence). DNA for the CDR3: TGTGCCAGCAGCTCAGGACAGGGGCCCTATAATTCACCCCTCCACTTT. The encoded protein is CASSSGQGPYNSPLHF.

This sequence joins TRBV6-2 or TRBV6-3 and TRBJ1-5; TRBD1 is a possible D gene (5 bases). V was trimmed by 6 bases and J by 6 bases, leaving 18 bases between them. This CDR3 spans 15 amino acids. Looked up from germline, CDR1 is MNHEY and CDR2 is SVGEGT. CDR3 nucleotide sequence: TGTGCCAGCAGCCCGGGGGGATTCGGTAGTCAGCCCCAGCATTTT. Amino acid sequence: CASSPGGFGSQPQHF.

V and J are TRBV5-1 and TRBJ1-6; TRBD1 matches 7 bases. The CDR3 consists of 18 residues. CDR1 SGHRS and CDR2 YFSETQ come from the germline V gene. V dropped 0 bases and J dropped 0; count of bases not matched to a gene: 6. The CDR3 DNA sequence: TGCGCCAGCAGCTTGGCCCCACAGGGGAGCTCCTATAATTCACCCCTCCACTTT. This sequence encodes CASSLAPQGSSYNSPLHF. Full variable domain (missing parts from reference TRBV5-1 and TRBJ1-6): KAGVTQTPRYLIKTRGQQVTLSCSPISGHRSVSWYQQTPGQGLQFLFEYFSETQRNKGNFPGRFSGRQFSNSRSEMNVSTLELGDSALYLCASSLAPQGSSYNSPLHFGNGTRLTVT.

The rearrangement joins TRBV5-4 to TRBJ2-7; the D gene is possibly TRBD2 (6 bases). CDR1 is SGHNT, CDR2 YYREEE, per germline (reference sequence). This CDR3 has 14 residues. Trimming removed 4 bases from V and 3 bases from J, with 14 bases in between. CDR3 amino acids: CASSGGTGNYEQYF. The CDR3 DNA is TGTGCCAGCAGCGGGGGGACGGGAAACTACGAGCAGTACTTC.

This clone appeared once. CDR3 sequence reads: CASSITGLREQYF. The CDR3 bases are TGTGCCAGCAGTATCACAGGGTTGAGGGAGCAGTACTTC. The gene calls are TRBV27 and TRBJ2-7; tentative D call: TRBD1 (6 bases). Trimming stripped 5 bases from V and 7 bases from J, with 15 bases between. Germline values: CDR1 MNHEY, CDR2 SMNVEV (reference sequence). This CDR3 is 13 amino acids long.

V is TRBV7-9 and J is TRBJ2-7; D might be TRBD2 (5 bases). The germline gives CDR1 SEHNR, CDR2 FQNEAQ (reference sequence). The CDR3 sequence is 14 residues long. V lost 5 bases and J 2 bases, leaving 13 bases between the germline ends. This CDR3 reads CASSSGGLTYEQYF. The CDR3 DNA reads TGTGCCAGCAGCAGCGGTGGATTAACCTACGAGCAGTACTTC.

This chain joins TRBV4-1 and TRBJ1-4; the match to TRBD1 covers 8 bases. The germline V gene encodes CDR1 MGHRA and CDR2 YSYEKL. The CDR3 is made up of 14 amino acids. V gave up 4 bases and J gave up 6 bases; unmatched junction bases: 4. In nucleotides, the CDR3 is TGCGCCAGCAGCCCGGACAGGGAGGATGAAAAACTGTTTTTT. Protein product: CASSPDREDEKLFF.

V usage is TRBV7-6 and J usage is TRBJ2-7; 11 bases line up with TRBD1. The germline CDR1 and CDR2 sequences are SGHVS and FNYEAQ. The CDR3 has 14 residues. V lost 6 bases and J lost 4; bases outside the gene matches: 5. CDR3 protein: CASSPGTGGYEQYF. CDR3 in DNA: TGTGCCAGCAGTCCCGGGACAGGGGGATACGAGCAGTACTTC. Filled out from reference TRBV7-6 and TRBJ2-7, the complete variable domain reads GAGVSQSPRYKVTKRGQDVALRCDPISGHVSLYWYRQALGQGPEFLTYFNYEAQQDKSGLPNDRFSAERPEGSISTLTIQRTEQRDSAMYRCASSPGTGGYEQYFGPGTRLTVT.

The V and J genes are TRBV4-1 and TRBJ2-7; the match to TRBD1 covers 8 bases. The J segment lost 6 bases and the V segment lost 1 base, leaving 2 bases of the junction unmatched. Germline assignment: CDR1 MGHRA and CDR2 YSYEKL. The CDR3 length is 13 residues. CDR3 sequence (DNA): TGCGCCAGCAGCCAAGGGACAGGGCGCGAGCAGTACTTC. It encodes CASSQGTGREQYF.

The rearrangement joins TRBV12-3 or TRBV12-4 to TRBJ2-5; D is undetermined. Trimming took off 2 bases at V and 5 bases at J, with 6 bases between the two ends. This CDR3 is built from 12 residues. The CDR3 region is CASSLIGETQYF. The CDR3 DNA reads TGTGCCAGCAGTTTAATCGGTGAGACCCAGTACTTC.

The chain is built from TRBV7-2 and TRBJ1-5; possible D gene TRBD1, 6 bases. V shed 4 bases and J shed 5 bases, with 15 bases lying between them. Germline assignment: CDR1 SGHTA and CDR2 FQGNSA. This CDR3 spans 15 amino acids. The DNA of the CDR3 is TGTGCCAGCAGCTCCTGGGGGGGGGCTTATCAGCCCCAGCATTTT. Amino acid sequence: CASSSWGGAYQPQHF.

The chain links TRBV6-5 to TRBJ2-1; D is uncertain. Trimming left V 6 bases short and J 3 bases short, with 12 bases between. There are 14 residues in the CDR3. The germline gives CDR1 MNHEY, CDR2 SVGAGI. The CDR3 sequence: CASSSNGLYNEQFF. The CDR3 nucleotides are TGTGCCAGCAGCTCCAATGGGCTCTACAATGAGCAGTTCTTC.

This chain uses TRBV6-2 or TRBV6-3 with TRBJ1-1, with a possible D match to TRBD1 (6 bases). Trimming shortened V by 6 bases and J by 4 bases, and 15 bases separated the two germline ends. CDR3 length equals 14 residues. Germline CDR1 and CDR2: MNHEY and SVGEGT. CDR3 loop: CASRPPLQGTEAFF. The DNA of the CDR3 is TGTGCCAGCAGGCCTCCCCTACAGGGCACTGAAGCTTTCTTT.